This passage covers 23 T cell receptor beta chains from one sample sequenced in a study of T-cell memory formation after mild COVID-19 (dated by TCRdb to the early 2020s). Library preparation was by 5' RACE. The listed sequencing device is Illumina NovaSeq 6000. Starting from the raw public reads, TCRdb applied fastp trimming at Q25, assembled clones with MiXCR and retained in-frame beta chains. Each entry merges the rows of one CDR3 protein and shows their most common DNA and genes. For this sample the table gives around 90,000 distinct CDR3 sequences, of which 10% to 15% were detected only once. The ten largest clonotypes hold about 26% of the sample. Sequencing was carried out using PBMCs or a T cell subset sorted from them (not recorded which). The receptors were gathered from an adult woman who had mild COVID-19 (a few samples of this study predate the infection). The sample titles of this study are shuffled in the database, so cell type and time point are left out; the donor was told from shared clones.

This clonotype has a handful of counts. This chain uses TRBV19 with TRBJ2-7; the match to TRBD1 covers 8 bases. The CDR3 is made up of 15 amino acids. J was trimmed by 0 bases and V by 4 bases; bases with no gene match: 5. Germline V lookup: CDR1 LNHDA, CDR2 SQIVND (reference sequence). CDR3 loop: CASSTWTGISYEQYF. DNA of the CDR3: TGTGCCAGTAGTACCTGGACAGGGATCTCCTACGAGCAGTACTTC.

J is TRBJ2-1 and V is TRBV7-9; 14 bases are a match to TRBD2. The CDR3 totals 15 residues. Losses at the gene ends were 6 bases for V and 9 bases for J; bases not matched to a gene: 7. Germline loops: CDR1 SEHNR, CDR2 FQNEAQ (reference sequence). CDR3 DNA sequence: TGTGCCAGCAGGCCGGGACTAGCGGGAGATTTTGAGCAGTTCTTC. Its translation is CASRPGLAGDFEQFF.

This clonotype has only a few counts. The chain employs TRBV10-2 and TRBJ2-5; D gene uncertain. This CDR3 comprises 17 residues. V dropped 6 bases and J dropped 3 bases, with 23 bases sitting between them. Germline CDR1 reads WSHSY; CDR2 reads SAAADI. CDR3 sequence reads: CASSPSWVASSKETQYF. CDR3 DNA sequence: TGCGCCAGCAGCCCTTCGTGGGTGGCGTCATCAAAAGAGACCCAGTACTTC.

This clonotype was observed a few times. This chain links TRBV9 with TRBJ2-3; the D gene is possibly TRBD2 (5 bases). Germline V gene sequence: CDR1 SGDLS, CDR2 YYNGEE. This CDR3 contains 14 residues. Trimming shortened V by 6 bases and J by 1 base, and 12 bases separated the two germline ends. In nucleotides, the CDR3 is TGTGCCAGCAATCCCAGCGGTGGCACAGATACGCAGTATTTT. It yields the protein CASNPSGGTDTQYF.

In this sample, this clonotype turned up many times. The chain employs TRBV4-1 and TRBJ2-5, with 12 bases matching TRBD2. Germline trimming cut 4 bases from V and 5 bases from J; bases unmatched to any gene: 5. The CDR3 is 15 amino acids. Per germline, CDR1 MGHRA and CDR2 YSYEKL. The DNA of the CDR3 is TGCGCCAGCAGCCCCCTAGCGGGGGGGCCGGAGACCCAGTACTTC. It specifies CASSPLAGGPETQYF.

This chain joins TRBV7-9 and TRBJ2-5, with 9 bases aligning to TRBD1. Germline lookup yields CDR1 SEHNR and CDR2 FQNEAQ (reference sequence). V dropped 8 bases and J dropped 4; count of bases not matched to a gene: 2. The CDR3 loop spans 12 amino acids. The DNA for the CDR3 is TGTGCCAGCGGACAGGGGAGAGAGACCCAGTACTTC. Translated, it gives CASGQGRETQYF.

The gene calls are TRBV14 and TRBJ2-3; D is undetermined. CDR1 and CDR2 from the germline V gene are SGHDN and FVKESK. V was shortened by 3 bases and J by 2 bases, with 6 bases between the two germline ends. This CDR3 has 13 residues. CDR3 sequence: CASSQTATDTQYF. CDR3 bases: TGTGCCAGCAGCCAGACTGCCACAGATACGCAGTATTTT.

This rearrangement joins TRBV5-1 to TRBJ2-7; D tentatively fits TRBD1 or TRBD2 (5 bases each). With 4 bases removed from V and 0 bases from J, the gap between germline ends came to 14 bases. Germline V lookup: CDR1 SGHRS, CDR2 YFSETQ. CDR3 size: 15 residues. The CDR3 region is CASSAMRDPSYEQYF. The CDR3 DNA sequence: TGCGCCAGCAGCGCCATGAGGGACCCCTCCTACGAGCAGTACTTC.

The CDR3 nucleotides read TGTGCCAGCAGGTCCCTTTCAGGAGACTACGAGCAGTACTTC. This sequence encodes CASRSLSGDYEQYF. This chain uses TRBV6-2 or TRBV6-3 with TRBJ2-7, with D unresolved. The length of the CDR3 is 14 residues. Trimming took off 6 bases at V and 3 bases at J, with 15 bases between the two ends. Germline V CDR1 and CDR2: MNHEY, SVGEGT.

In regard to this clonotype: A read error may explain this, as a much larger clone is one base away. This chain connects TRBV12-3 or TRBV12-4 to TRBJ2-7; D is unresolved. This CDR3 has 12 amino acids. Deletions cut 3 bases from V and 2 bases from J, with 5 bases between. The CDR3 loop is CASSFRAYEQYF. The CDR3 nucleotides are TGTGCCAGCAGTTTTCGGGCCTACGAGCAGTACTTC.

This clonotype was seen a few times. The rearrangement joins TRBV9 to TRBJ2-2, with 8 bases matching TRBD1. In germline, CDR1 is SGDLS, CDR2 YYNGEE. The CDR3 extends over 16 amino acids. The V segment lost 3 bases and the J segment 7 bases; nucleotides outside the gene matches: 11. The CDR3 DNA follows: TGTGCCAGCAGCGGCATAGCAGGGGGCATGGTCGGGGAGCTGTTTTTT. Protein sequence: CASSGIAGGMVGELFF.

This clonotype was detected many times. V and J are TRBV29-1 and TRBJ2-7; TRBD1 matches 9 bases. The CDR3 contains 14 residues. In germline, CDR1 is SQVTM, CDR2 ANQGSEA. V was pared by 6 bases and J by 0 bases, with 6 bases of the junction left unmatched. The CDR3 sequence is CSVVVGQGSYEQYF. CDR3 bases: TGCAGCGTCGTCGTGGGACAGGGCTCCTACGAGCAGTACTTC.

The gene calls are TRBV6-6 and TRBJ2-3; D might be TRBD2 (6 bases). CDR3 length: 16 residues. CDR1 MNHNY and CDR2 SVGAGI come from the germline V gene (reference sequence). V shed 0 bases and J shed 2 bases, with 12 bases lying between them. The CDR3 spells CASSYSVGGNTDTQYF. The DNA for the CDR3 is TGTGCCAGCAGTTACTCTGTTGGAGGGAACACAGATACGCAGTATTTT.

CDR3 protein: CASSQERGGPDTQYF. The CDR3, as DNA: TGTGCCAGCAGCCAAGAGCGGGGGGGCCCAGATACGCAGTATTTT. The chain couples TRBV4-2 to TRBJ2-3, with 9 bases identical to TRBD2. After removal of 0 bases from V and 4 bases from J, the junction contained 2 bases not matched to a gene. The CDR3 totals 15 residues. Germline V CDR1 and CDR2: LGHNA, YNFKEQ.

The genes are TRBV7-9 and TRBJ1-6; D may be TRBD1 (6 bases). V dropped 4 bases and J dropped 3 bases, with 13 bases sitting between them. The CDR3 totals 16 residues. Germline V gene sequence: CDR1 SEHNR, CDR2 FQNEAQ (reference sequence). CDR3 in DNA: TGTGCCAGCAGCTCGCCGGGACACCTCTATAATTCACCCCTCCACTTT. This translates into CASSSPGHLYNSPLHF.

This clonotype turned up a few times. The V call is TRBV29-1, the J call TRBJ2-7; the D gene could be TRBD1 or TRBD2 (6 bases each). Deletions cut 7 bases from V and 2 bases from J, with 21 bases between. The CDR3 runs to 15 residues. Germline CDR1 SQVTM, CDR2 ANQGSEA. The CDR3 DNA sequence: TGCAGCGCTGCGGGGTATTTTTGGGACACCTACGAGCAGTACTTC. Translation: CSAAGYFWDTYEQYF.

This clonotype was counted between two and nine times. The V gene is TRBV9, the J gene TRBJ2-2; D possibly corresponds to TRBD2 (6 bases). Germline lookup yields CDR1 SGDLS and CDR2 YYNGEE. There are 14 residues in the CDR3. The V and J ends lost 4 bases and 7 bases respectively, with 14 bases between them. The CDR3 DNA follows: TGTGCCAGCAGCAAGGGAGGAGTAAGCGGGGAGCTGTTTTTT. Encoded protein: CASSKGGVSGELFF.

The CDR3 loop reads CASSLGGGTTYEQYF. In DNA, the CDR3 is TGTGCCAGCAGCTTAGGGGGCGGAACTACCTACGAGCAGTACTTC. The rearrangement links TRBV7-8 to TRBJ2-7; tentative D call: TRBD1 (5 bases). CDR3 length: 15 residues. Germline CDR1 reads SGHVS; CDR2 reads FQNEAQ. Trimming took off 1 base at V and 2 bases at J, with 12 bases between the two ends. Drawing the rest from reference TRBV7-8 and TRBJ2-7, the complete variable domain is GAGVSQSPRYKVAKRGQDVALRCDPISGHVSLFWYQQALGQGPEFLTYFQNEAQLDKSGLPSDRFFAERPEGSVSTLKIQRTQQEDSAVYLCASSLGGGTTYEQYFGPGTRLTVT.

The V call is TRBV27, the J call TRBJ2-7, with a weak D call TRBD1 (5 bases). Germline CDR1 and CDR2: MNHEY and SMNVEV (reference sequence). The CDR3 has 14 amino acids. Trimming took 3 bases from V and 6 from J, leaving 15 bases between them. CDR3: CASSLAGIGREQYF. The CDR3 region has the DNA TGTGCCAGCAGTTTGGCAGGGATCGGGCGCGAGCAGTACTTC.

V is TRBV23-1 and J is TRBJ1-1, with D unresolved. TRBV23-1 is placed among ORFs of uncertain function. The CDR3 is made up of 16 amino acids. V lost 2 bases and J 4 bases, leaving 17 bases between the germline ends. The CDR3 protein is CASSQERREVVTEAFF. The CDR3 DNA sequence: TGCGCCAGCAGTCAAGAGAGGAGGGAAGTAGTCACTGAAGCTTTCTTT.

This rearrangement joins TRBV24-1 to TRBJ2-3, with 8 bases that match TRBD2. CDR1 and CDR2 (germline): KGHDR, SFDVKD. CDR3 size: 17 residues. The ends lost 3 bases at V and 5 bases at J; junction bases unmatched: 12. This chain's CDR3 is CATSDLQPPGLEDTQYF. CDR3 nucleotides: TGTGCCACCAGTGATCTACAACCACCGGGACTAGAAGATACGCAGTATTTT.

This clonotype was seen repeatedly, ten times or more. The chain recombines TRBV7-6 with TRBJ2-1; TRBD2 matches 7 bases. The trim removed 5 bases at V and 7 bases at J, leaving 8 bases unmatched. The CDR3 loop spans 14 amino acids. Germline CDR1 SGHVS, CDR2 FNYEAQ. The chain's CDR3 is CASSLTGTNNEQFF. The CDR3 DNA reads TGTGCCAGCAGCCTTACCGGGACTAATAATGAGCAGTTCTTC.

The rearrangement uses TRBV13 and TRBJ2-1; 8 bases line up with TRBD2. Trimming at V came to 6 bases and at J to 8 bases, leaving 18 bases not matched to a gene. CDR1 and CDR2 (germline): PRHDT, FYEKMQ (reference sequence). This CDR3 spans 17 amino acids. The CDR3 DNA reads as TGTGCCAGCAGGCCCTCGCGGTCGGGACTAGTTCCCCATGAGCAGTTCTTC. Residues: CASRPSRSGLVPHEQFF.